What follows are 24 T cell receptor beta chains derived from one specimen sequenced in a study of T-cell memory formation after mild COVID-19 (dated by TCRdb to about 2021). The library was prepared using 5' RACE. TCRdb names Illumina NovaSeq 6000 as the instrument used. The public reads were quality trimmed at Q25 with fastp and then assembled into clones with MiXCR by TCRdb, keeping productive beta chains. Records with the same CDR3 protein are collapsed into one entry carrying the most frequent genes and DNA. For this sample there are 470,000 or so distinct CDR3 sequences; approximately 20% appear just once. The leading ten clones occupy roughly 8% of the sample. Sequencing was performed on PBMCs or a T cell subset sorted from them (not recorded which). These receptors all stem from an adult woman who had mild COVID-19 (a few samples of this study predate the infection). The sample titles of this study are shuffled in the database, so cell type and time point are left out; the donor was told from shared clones.

J is TRBJ2-7 and V is TRBV7-9, with D tentatively TRBD2 (5 bases). The V gene lost 1 base and the J gene lost 7 bases, with 14 bases spanning the gap. Germline V lookup: CDR1 SEHNR, CDR2 FQNEAQ (reference sequence). This CDR3 comprises 14 residues. CDR3 DNA: TGTGCCAGCAGCTTAGGGGCGGTAGCGACAGAGCAGTACTTC. Translating gives CASSLGAVATEQYF.

J is TRBJ1-2 and V is TRBV5-1; 9 nucleotides align to TRBD1. Germline values: CDR1 SGHRS, CDR2 YFSETQ. The junction had 12 bases not matched to a gene; V was cut back by 5 bases and J by 4 bases. The CDR3 runs to 16 residues. The CDR3 is CASRYIPGQGIYGYTF. The CDR3 DNA reads as TGCGCCAGCAGGTATATCCCGGGACAGGGCATCTATGGCTACACCTTC.

This clonotype appeared many times. The chain has TRBV7-2 and TRBJ1-3, with 8 bases identical to TRBD1. J was trimmed by 4 bases and V by 5 bases; bases with no gene match: 10. CDR3 length: 16 residues. Germline values: CDR1 SGHTA, CDR2 FQGNSA. The CDR3 is CASSATGGGRGNTIYF. The CDR3 DNA reads as TGTGCCAGCAGCGCTACAGGGGGTGGCAGAGGAAACACCATATATTTT.

The chain carries TRBV5-1 and TRBJ2-3; a possible D gene is TRBD2 (5 bases). V was trimmed by 0 bases and J by 5 bases, leaving 19 bases between them. The CDR3 is 17 residues long. Germline CDR1 is SGHRS and CDR2 is YFSETQ. The CDR3 sequence: CASSLGTSAFSLDTQYF. The CDR3 bases are TGCGCCAGCAGCTTGGGCACTAGTGCCTTTTCCTTAGATACGCAGTATTTT.

The rearrangement links TRBV27 to TRBJ2-1; 11 positions match TRBD1. CDR3 length equals 17 residues. Germline V CDR1 and CDR2: MNHEY, SMNVEV (reference sequence). Trimming cost V 0 bases and J 7 bases; bases outside gene matches: 8. The CDR3 is CASSLSFLGQGANEQFF. In nucleotides, the CDR3 is TGTGCCAGCAGTTTATCGTTTTTAGGACAGGGGGCGAATGAGCAGTTCTTC.

The chain recombines TRBV3-1 with TRBJ2-7; 9 bases fit TRBD1. The CDR3 covers 16 residues. After removal of 0 bases from V and 4 bases from J, the junction contained 7 bases not matched to a gene. Germline V lookup: CDR1 LGHDT, CDR2 YNNKEL (reference sequence). The CDR3 spells CASSQEPGTGMYEQYF. The CDR3 DNA sequence: TGTGCCAGCAGCCAAGAGCCCGGGACAGGGATGTACGAGCAGTACTTC.

This clonotype showed up just once. The rearrangement links TRBV24-1 to TRBJ2-1; TRBD2 agrees at 8 bases. The CDR3 runs to 16 residues. V lost 0 bases, J lost 6 bases, and 6 bases stayed unmatched. Germline lookup yields CDR1 KGHDR and CDR2 SFDVKD. This chain's CDR3 is CATSDLTSGSGNEQFF. In nucleotides, the CDR3 is TGTGCCACCAGTGATTTGACTAGCGGTAGTGGCAATGAGCAGTTCTTC.

The chain links TRBV30 to TRBJ2-3; D possibly corresponds to TRBD2 (5 bases). From germline, CDR1 is GTSNPN and CDR2 SVGIG (reference sequence). With 5 bases removed from V and 2 bases from J, the gap between germline ends came to 11 bases. The CDR3 extends over 13 amino acids. The CDR3: CAWVPGNTDTQYF. The CDR3 DNA reads TGTGCCTGGGTCCCCGGGAACACAGATACGCAGTATTTT.

The genes are TRBV24-1 and TRBJ2-1; 14 bases agree with TRBD2. The J segment lost 4 bases and the V segment lost 3 bases, leaving 7 bases of the junction unmatched. Per the germline V gene, CDR1 is KGHDR and CDR2 is SFDVKD. The CDR3 runs to 18 residues. The CDR3 DNA follows: TGTGCCACCAGTGATCCCTCGGGACTAGCGGGAGTGTACAATGAGCAGTTCTTC. Protein sequence: CATSDPSGLAGVYNEQFF.

The rearrangement links TRBV7-9 to TRBJ2-2, with 13 positions matching TRBD2. The CDR3 runs 16 residues. J gave up 5 bases and V 5 bases, and 5 bases lay outside the gene matches. Per germline, CDR1 SEHNR and CDR2 FQNEAQ (reference sequence). For the CDR3, the DNA is TGTGCCAGCAGCCCACCGACTAGCGGGGGGACCGGGGAGCTGTTTTTT. Its translation: CASSPPTSGGTGELFF.

V is TRBV7-9 and J is TRBJ2-7; the match to TRBD2 covers 7 bases. The CDR3 has 15 amino acids. The V segment lost 1 base and the J segment 6 bases; nucleotides outside the gene matches: 9. Germline V gives CDR1 SEHNR, CDR2 FQNEAQ (reference sequence). Here the CDR3 reads CASSLVGGKFAEQYF. CDR3 coding DNA: TGTGCCAGCAGCTTAGTCGGGGGGAAGTTTGCCGAGCAGTACTTC.

A few counts support this clonotype. The rearrangement links TRBV20-1 to TRBJ2-3; 12 bases are shared with TRBD2. Germline values: CDR1 DFQATT, CDR2 SNEGSKA (reference sequence). V shed 3 bases and J 6 bases; nucleotides not matched to a gene: 4. The CDR3 covers 14 residues. The CDR3 DNA follows: TGCAGTGCTAGGTCTAGCGGGAGGGTTGATACGCAGTATTTT. Its protein is CSARSSGRVDTQYF.

The chain couples TRBV2 to TRBJ1-1, with D uncertain. CDR3 length: 13 amino acids. The germline V gene encodes CDR1 SNHLY and CDR2 FYNNEI. Between the trimmed V and J ends, which lost 3 bases and 2 bases, there was a span of 7 bases. CDR3 sequence: CASSDADNTEAFF. The CDR3, as DNA: TGTGCCAGCAGTGATGCCGATAACACTGAAGCTTTCTTT. The full variable domain, in which reference TRBV2 and TRBJ1-1 provide the parts outside the CDR3, is EPEVTQTPSHQVTQMGQEVILRCVPISNHLYFYWYRQILGQKVEFLVSFYNNEISEKSEIFDDQFSVERPDGSNFTLKIRSTKLEDSAMYFCASSDADNTEAFFGQGTRLTVV.

This clonotype appeared many times. The rearrangement uses TRBV12-3 or TRBV12-4 and TRBJ2-2; no clear D. This CDR3 spans 13 amino acids. Trimming removed 2 bases from V and 5 bases from J, with 6 bases in between. This CDR3 is CASSLSSTGELFF. In DNA form, the CDR3 reads TGTGCCAGCAGTTTATCGTCGACCGGGGAGCTGTTTTTT.

The chain carries TRBV6-2 or TRBV6-3 and TRBJ1-2; D ambiguous. With 2 bases removed from V and 4 bases from J, the gap between germline ends came to 11 bases. CDR1 and CDR2 (germline): MNHEY, SVGEGT. The CDR3 extends over 14 amino acids. Written as DNA, the CDR3 is TGTGCCAGCAGTTACGGGTCCCTTGGCTATGGCTACACCTTC. Protein: CASSYGSLGYGYTF.

The rearrangement links TRBV5-5 to TRBJ2-2, with D possibly being TRBD2 (6 bases). This CDR3 is 18 amino acids long. Per the germline V gene, CDR1 is SGHKS and CDR2 is YYEKEE (reference sequence). V lost 2 bases and J 0 bases, leaving 17 bases between the germline ends. The CDR3 sequence is CASSFYPGALSNTGELFF. For the CDR3, the DNA is TGTGCCAGCAGCTTTTATCCGGGAGCCCTTTCGAACACCGGGGAGCTGTTTTTT.

The chain carries TRBV29-1 and TRBJ1-1, with TRBD1 as a possible D gene (6 bases). This CDR3 contains 13 residues. The V gene lost 6 bases and the J gene lost 6 bases, with 17 bases spanning the gap. The germline gives CDR1 SQVTM, CDR2 ANQGSEA. The CDR3 DNA follows: TGCAGCGTCCACCCAGGGGCTAACGCTGAAGCTTTCTTT. It is translated as CSVHPGANAEAFF.

The rearrangement joins TRBV6-5 to TRBJ2-1, with TRBD2 identical over 13 bases. The CDR3 contains 16 residues. V gave up 0 bases and J gave up 6 bases; unmatched junction bases: 2. In germline, CDR1 is MNHEY, CDR2 SVGAGI. Here the CDR3 reads CASSYSGLAGVNEQFF. For the CDR3, the DNA is TGTGCCAGCAGTTACTCTGGACTAGCGGGAGTCAATGAGCAGTTCTTC.

This clonotype was recorded a few times. The V gene is TRBV20-1, the J gene TRBJ2-5; 10 bases match TRBD2. The CDR3 loop spans 15 amino acids. V dropped 0 bases and J dropped 4; count of bases not matched to a gene: 5. In germline, CDR1 is DFQATT, CDR2 SNEGSKA (reference sequence). The DNA of the CDR3 is TGCAGTGCTAGAGACCCAGCGGGGGGGGGAGAGACCCAGTACTTC. It specifies CSARDPAGGGETQYF.

This chain links TRBV2 with TRBJ1-5; D call uncertain. V lost 7 bases to trimming and J lost 8 bases, with 15 bases between them. The CDR3 length is 13 residues. Per the germline V gene, CDR1 is SNHLY and CDR2 is FYNNEI. The CDR3 reads CASKLRPPEPQHF. CDR3 DNA: TGTGCCAGCAAGCTAAGGCCCCCAGAGCCCCAGCATTTT.

This clonotype showed up just a few times. This chain joins TRBV29-1 and TRBJ1-5; D gene uncertain. There are 13 residues in the CDR3. Germline V gene data show CDR1 as SQVTM and CDR2 as ANQGSEA. Trimming removed 4 bases at V and 3 bases at J, with 10 bases between. CDR3 nucleotides: TGCAGCGTTGTGGACGGGAACAATCAGCCCCAGCATTTT. It specifies CSVVDGNNQPQHF. Based on the CDR3 plus reference TRBV29-1 and TRBJ1-5, the full variable domain is SAVISQKPSRDICQRGTSLTIQCQVDSQVTMMFWYRQQPGQSLTLIATANQGSEATYESGFVIDKFPISRPNLTFSTLTVSNMSPEDSSIYLCSVVDGNNQPQHFGDGTRLSIL.

The V and J genes are TRBV20-1 and TRBJ1-1; the D is unclear. Germline-derived CDR1 and CDR2 are DFQATT and SNEGSKA (reference sequence). This CDR3 comprises 13 residues. Between the trimmed V and J ends, which lost 5 bases and 4 bases, there was a span of 14 bases. The CDR3 nucleotides are TGCAGTGCTCGACCGCGTCTGAGCACTGAAGCTTTCTTT. This sequence encodes CSARPRLSTEAFF.

The rearrangement joins TRBV4-1 to TRBJ2-7; D tentatively fits TRBD1 or TRBD2 (6 bases each). Deletions cut 4 bases from V and 1 base from J, with 14 bases between. The CDR3 has 15 residues. Germline V gene sequence: CDR1 MGHRA, CDR2 YSYEKL. The CDR3 reads CASSLGQGRSYEQYF. The CDR3 bases are TGCGCCAGCAGCCTCGGTCAGGGGAGGTCCTACGAGCAGTACTTC.

The chain joins TRBV7-7 to TRBJ2-1; 11 positions agree with TRBD2. This CDR3 has 15 residues. V shed 2 bases, J shed 6 bases, and the junction held 3 bases outside the gene matches. CDR1 is SSHAT and CDR2 is FNYEAQ in the germline V gene (reference sequence). The CDR3 spells CASSLLAGGLNEQFF. CDR3 DNA: TGTGCCAGCAGCTTACTAGCGGGGGGCCTCAATGAGCAGTTCTTC.